The T cell receptor (beta chain) under discussion was sequenced for a study of shared clonotypes between healthy human individuals. The wider study: Samples came from two female and three male donors aged 18 to 49. General study results and limits: Rarefaction analysis demonstrated incomplete sorted-subset sequencing notwithstanding large depth.

A word on this clone: Its antigen is currently unknown.

Repertoires were generated with immunoSEQ multiplex PCR, while TCRdb's copy carries only in-frame clones and drops some. The sample lists roughly 1 million clones, approximately 76% occurring once. The CDR3 runs to 12 residues. V was shortened by 4 bases and J by 4 bases, with 7 bases between the two germline ends. The germline V gene encodes CDR1 MDHEN and CDR2 SYDVKM. Every one of the donors was a Caucasian adult that lived in Nashville, Tennessee. Naive CD4+ cells were CD45RA-selected; the remaining cells were memory. V is TRBV28 and J is TRBJ1-2; D gene ambiguous. Sequencing was carried out using memory CD4+ T cells sorted from blood. Subset in this sample: CD45RA-negative fraction. This TCR derives from a young man in good health. This CDR3 reads CASSSDIYGYTF. DNA for the CDR3: TGTGCCAGCAGTTCTGATATCTATGGCTACACCTTC.